This note documents a single T cell receptor (beta chain) sequence. Its antigen is not identified. TCRdb itself ran the reads through MiXCR, one entry per CDR3 protein. The sample lists approximately 200,000 distinct CDR3 sequences; under 25% were seen once. The CDR3 is made up of 15 amino acids. CDR1 and CDR2 from the germline V gene are SGHTA and FQGNSA. Trimming took 9 bases from V and 0 from J, leaving 16 bases between them. This sample stems from a study of T cell repertoires in cytomegalovirus infection. General study points: Dominant in the ex vivo response were TCR beta clonotypes restricted by HLA-C and specific for CMV.

Sequenced: CD8+ T cells from PBMCs. The rearrangement links TRBV7-2 to TRBJ2-3; D unresolved. This clonotype was sampled from a human donor in good health (CMV status not recorded). Some clones in this sample may be carry-over from other donors' samples. CDR3 sequence: CASLLSFLSTDTQYF. The CDR3 DNA follows: TGTGCCAGTCTCCTCAGTTTCCTTAGCACAGATACGCAGTATTTT.